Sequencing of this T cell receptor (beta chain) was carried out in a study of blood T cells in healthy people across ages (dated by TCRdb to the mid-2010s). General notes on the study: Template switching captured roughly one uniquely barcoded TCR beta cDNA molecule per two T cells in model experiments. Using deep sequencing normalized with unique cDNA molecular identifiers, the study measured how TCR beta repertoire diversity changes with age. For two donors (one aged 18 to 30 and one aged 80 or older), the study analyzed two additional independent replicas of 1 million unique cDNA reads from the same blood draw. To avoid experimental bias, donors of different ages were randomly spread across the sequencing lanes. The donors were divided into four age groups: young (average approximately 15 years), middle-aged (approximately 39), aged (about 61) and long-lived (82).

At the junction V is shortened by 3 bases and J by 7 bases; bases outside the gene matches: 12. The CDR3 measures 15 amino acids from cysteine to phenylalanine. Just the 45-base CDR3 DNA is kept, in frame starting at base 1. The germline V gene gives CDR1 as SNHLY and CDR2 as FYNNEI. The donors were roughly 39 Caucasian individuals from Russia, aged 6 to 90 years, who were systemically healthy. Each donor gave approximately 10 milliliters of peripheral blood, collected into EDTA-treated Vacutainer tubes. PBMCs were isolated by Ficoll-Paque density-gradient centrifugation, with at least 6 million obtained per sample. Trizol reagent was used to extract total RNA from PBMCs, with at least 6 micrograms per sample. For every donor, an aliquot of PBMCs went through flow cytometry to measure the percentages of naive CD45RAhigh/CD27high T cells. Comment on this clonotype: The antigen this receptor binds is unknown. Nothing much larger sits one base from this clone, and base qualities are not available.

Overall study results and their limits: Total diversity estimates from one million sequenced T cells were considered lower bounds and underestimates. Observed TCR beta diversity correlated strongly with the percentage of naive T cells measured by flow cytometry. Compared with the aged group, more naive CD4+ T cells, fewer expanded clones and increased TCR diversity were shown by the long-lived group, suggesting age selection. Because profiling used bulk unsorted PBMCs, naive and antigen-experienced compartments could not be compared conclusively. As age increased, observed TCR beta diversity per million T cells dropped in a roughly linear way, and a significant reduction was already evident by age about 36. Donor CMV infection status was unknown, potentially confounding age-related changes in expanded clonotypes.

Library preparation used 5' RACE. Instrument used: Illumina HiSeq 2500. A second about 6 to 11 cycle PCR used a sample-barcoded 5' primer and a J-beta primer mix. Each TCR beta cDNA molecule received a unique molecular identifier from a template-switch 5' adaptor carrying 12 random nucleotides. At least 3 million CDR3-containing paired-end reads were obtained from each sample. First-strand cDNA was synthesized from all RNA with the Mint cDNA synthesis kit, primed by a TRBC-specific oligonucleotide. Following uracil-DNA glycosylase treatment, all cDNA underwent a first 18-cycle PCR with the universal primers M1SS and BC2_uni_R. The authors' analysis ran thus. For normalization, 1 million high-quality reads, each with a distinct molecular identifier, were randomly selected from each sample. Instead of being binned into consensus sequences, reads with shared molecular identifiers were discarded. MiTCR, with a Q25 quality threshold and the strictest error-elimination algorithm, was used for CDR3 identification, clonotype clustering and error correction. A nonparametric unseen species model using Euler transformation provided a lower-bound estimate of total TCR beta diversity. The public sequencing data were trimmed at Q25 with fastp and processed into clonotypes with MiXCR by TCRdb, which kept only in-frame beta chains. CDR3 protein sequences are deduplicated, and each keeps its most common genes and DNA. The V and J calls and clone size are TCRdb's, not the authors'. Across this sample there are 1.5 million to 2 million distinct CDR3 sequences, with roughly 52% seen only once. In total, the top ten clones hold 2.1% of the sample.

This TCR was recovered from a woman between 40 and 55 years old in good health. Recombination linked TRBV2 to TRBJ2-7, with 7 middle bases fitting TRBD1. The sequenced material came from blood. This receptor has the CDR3 CASSERGQRYNEQYF. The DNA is TGTGCCAGCAGTGAGAGGGGACAGCGATACAATGAGCAGTACTTC.